This entry describes one TCR beta chain. The source of the sample is a study of OX40 agonist ivuxolimab in advanced cancers. Germline V gene sequence: CDR1 SEHNR, CDR2 FQNEAQ (reference sequence). The CDR3 is 12 amino acids. TCRdb keeps only in-frame clones here, not all; method: immunoSEQ multiplex PCR. The sample has roughly 76,000 clones, 80% to 95% seen once. The rearrangement links TRBV7-9 to TRBJ2-2; TRBD2 aligns across 7 bases. This TCR was sampled from an adult with an advanced solid tumor such as melanoma, head and neck, liver or kidney cancer. Sample: CD4+ or CD8+ T cells sorted from blood, taken in a trial of the OX40 agonist ivuxolimab. CDR3 in amino acids: CAIREATGELFF. The CDR3 coding sequence is TGTGCGATCCGGGAGGCGACCGGGGAGCTGTTTTTT.